The following is a TCR beta chain sequence with its context. This entry comes from a study of low-dose radiotherapy and immunotherapy resistance in tumors. For the study at large: Each fraction given to Cohort 2 every two weeks delivered 1 Gy, and the total reached 13 Gy over 26 weeks. Patients took 300 mg oral aspirin daily for four cycles from cycle 1 day 1. Every two weeks patients got nivolumab 240 mg flat dose, plus ipilimumab 1 mg/kg every six weeks, intravenously.

Low-dose radiotherapy, low-dose cyclophosphamide, aspirin, ipilimumab and nivolumab were all given to the donors. This CDR3 spans 12 amino acids. Germline assignment: CDR1 DFQATT and CDR2 SNEGSKA (reference sequence). Trimming pared 6 bases from V and 5 bases from J, leaving 11 bases between. TRAV and TRBV primers primed cDNA for both TCRalpha and TCRbeta. For amplifying TCRs, the PCR ran for approximately 18 cycles with Phusion, which was used together with a constant-region primer and the adapter on the V primers. TCRdb recomputed calls from the reads with MiXCR, one row per CDR3 protein. The sample lists thousands of distinct CDR3 sequences; about 57% were seen once.

This sequence joins TRBV20-1 and TRBJ1-5; D uncertain. This receptor was taken from a human donor with advanced metastatic prostate, ovarian, gallbladder or colorectal cancer (not recorded which). This table probably holds off-target reads from a library built for another chain. The DNA for the CDR3 is TGCAGTGCCGGACGGTCCGATCAGCCCCAGCATTTT. Amino acids: CSAGRSDQPQHF.